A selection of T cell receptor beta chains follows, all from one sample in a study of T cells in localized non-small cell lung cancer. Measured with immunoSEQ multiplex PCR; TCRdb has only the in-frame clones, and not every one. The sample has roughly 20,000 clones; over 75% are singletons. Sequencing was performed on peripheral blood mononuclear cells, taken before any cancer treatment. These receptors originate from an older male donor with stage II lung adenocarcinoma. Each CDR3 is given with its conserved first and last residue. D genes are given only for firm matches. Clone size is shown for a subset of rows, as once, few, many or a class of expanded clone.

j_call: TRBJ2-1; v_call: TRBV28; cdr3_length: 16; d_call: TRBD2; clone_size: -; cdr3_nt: TGTGCCAGCAGTCCGGGAGGGACTAACTCCTACAATGAGCAGTTCTTC; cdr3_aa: CASSPGGTNSYNEQFF
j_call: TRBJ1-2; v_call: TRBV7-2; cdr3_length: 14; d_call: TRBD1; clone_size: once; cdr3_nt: TGTGCCAGCAGCTTAGCGCCAGGGGGATATGGCTACACCTTC; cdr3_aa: CASSLAPGGYGYTF
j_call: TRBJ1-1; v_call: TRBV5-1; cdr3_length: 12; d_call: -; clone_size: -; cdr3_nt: TGCGCCAGCAGCACGGGACCGGCGGAAGCTTTCTTT; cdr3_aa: CASSTGPAEAFF
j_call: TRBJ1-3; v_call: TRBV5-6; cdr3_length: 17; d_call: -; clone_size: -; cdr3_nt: TGTGCCAGCAGCTTGGGATCGGCTCACAGCTCTGGAAACACCATATATTTT; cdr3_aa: CASSLGSAHSSGNTIYF
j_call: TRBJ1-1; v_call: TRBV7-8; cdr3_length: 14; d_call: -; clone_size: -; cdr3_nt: TGTGCCAGCAGCTTAGCGCTCGGGAACACTGAAGCTTTCTTT; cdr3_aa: CASSLALGNTEAFF
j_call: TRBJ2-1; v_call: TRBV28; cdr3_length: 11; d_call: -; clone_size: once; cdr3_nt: TGTGCCAGCAGTTTGGTCGATGAGCAGTTCTTC; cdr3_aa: CASSLVDEQFF
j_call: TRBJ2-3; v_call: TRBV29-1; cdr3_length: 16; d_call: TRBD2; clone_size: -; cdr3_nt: TGCAGCGTATCTGGACTAGCGGGATATCAGGGAGATACGCAGTATTTT; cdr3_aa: CSVSGLAGYQGDTQYF
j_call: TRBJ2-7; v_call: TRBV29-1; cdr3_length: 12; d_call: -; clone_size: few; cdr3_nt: TGCAGCGTTGTGTCGGGGGAGAGGGAGCAGTACTTC; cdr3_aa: CSVVSGEREQYF
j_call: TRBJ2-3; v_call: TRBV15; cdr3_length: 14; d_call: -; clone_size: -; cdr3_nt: TGTGCCACCAGCTTGCGGACAGGCACAGATACGCAGTATTTT; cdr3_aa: CATSLRTGTDTQYF
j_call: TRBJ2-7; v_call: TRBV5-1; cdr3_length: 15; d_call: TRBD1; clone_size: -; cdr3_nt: TGCGCCAGCTGCCAGGGGGACCCGAGGGTCGACGAGCAGTACTTC; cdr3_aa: CASCQGDPRVDEQYF
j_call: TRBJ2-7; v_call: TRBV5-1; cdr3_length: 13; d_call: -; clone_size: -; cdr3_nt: TGCGCCAGCAGCCGGTTAGACGGCTACGAGCAGTACTTC; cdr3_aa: CASSRLDGYEQYF
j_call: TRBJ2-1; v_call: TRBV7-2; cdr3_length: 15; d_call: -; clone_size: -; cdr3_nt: TGTGTCAGCAGCTTATGGGCTGCCGGAGGCAATGAGCAGTTCTTC; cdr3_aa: CVSSLWAAGGNEQFF
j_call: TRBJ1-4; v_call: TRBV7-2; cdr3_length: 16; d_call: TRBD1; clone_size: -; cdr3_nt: TGTGCCAGCAGCTCGTTTCAGGGGGCGATAAGTGAAAAACTGTTTTTT; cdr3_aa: CASSSFQGAISEKLFF
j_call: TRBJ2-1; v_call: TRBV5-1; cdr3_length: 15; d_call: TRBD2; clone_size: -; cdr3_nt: TGCGCCAGCAGCGATAGCGGGGGCCACTACAATGAGCAGTTCTTC; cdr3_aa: CASSDSGGHYNEQFF
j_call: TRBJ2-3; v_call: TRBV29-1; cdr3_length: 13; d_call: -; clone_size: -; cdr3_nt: TGCAGCGTTGATTGGGAGAGCACAGATACGCAGTATTTT; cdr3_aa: CSVDWESTDTQYF
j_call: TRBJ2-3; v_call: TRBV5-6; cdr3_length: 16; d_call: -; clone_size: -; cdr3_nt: TGTGCCAGCAGCTTGGCCACGGGATGGGGCACAGATACGCAGTATTTT; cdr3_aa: CASSLATGWGTDTQYF
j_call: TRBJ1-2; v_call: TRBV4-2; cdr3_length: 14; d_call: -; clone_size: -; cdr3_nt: TGTGCCAGCAGCCAAGGGCGGCAGGGCTATGGCTACACCTTC; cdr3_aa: CASSQGRQGYGYTF
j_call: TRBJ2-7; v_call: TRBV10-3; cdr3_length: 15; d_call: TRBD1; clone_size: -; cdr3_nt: TGTGCCATCAGATCCGGGACAGGGGGCTCCTACGAGCAGTACTTC; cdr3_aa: CAIRSGTGGSYEQYF
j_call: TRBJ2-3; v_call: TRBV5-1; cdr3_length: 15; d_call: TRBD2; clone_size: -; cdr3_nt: TGCGCCAGCAGCACGTCGATAGCGGGAGGAGATACGCAGTATTTT; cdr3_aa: CASSTSIAGGDTQYF
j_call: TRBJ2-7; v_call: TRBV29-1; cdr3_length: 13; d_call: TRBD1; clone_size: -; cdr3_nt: TGCAGCGTGGCCGGGACAGGGGTTGGCGAGCAGTACTTC; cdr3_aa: CSVAGTGVGEQYF
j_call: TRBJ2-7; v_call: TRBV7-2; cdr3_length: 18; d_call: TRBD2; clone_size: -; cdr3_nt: TGTGCCAGCAGCTTAGGGACTAGCGGGAGGACTGTATCCTACGAGCAGTACTTC; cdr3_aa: CASSLGTSGRTVSYEQYF
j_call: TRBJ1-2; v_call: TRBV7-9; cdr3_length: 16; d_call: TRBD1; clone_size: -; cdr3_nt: TGTGCCAGCAGATCCGGGACAGGGGCTTCTAACTATGGCTACACCTTC; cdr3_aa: CASRSGTGASNYGYTF
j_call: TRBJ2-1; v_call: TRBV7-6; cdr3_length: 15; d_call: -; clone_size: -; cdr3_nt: TGTGCCAGCAGCATCGGGACACCCACCTACAATGAGCAGTTCTTC; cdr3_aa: CASSIGTPTYNEQFF
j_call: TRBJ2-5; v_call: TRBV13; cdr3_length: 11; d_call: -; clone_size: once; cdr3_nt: TGTGCCAGCAGTTGGGGAGAGACCCAGTACTTC; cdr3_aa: CASSWGETQYF
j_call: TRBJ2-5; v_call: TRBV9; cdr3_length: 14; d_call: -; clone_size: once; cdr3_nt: TGTGCCAGCAGCGTAGGAGTAACCCAAGAGACCCAGTACTTC; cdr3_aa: CASSVGVTQETQYF
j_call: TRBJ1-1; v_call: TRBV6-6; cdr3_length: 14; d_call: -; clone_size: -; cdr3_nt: TGTGCCAGCACCCCCGTAGCGAGGAACACTGAAGCTTTCTTT; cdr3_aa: CASTPVARNTEAFF
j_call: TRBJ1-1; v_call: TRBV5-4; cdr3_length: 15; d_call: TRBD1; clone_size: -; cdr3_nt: TGTGCCAGCAGCTTGGCCCAGGGGGCCAACACTGAAGCTTTCTTT; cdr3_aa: CASSLAQGANTEAFF
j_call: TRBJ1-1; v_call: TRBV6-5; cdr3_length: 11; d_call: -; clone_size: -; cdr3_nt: TGTGCCAGCAGGCCAGGGCGGGAAGCTTTCTTT; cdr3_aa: CASRPGREAFF
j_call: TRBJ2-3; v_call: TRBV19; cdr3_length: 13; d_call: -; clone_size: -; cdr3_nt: TGTGCCAGTCGCCCGGGGACTTCCCGTTACCAGTATTTT; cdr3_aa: CASRPGTSRYQYF
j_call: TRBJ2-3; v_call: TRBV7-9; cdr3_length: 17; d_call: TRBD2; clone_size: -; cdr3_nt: TGTGCCAGCAGCGAGACAAGACTAGCGTCTAGCACAGATACGCAGTATTTT; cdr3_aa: CASSETRLASSTDTQYF
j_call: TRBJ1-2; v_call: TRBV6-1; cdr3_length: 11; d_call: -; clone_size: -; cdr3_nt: TGTGCCAGCAGGGCGGCCTATGGCTACACCTTC; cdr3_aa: CASRAAYGYTF
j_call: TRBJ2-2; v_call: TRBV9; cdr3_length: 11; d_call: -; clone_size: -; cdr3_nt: TGTGCCAGCAGCGTTTCAGGGGAGCTGTTTTTT; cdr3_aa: CASSVSGELFF
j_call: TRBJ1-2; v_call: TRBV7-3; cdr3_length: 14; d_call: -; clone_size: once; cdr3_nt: TGTGCCAGCAGCTTAACGTCACAGGGCCCTGGCTACACCTTC; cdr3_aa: CASSLTSQGPGYTF
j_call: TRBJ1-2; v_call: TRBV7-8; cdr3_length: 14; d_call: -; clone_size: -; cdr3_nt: TGTGCCAGCAGCTTGGCTGGCGGGGGGGGCGGCTACACCTTC; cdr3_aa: CASSLAGGGGGYTF
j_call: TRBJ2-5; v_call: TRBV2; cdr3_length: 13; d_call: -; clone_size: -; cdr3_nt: TGTGCCAGCAAAACGTATCCCTCGGAGACCCAGTACTTC; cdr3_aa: CASKTYPSETQYF
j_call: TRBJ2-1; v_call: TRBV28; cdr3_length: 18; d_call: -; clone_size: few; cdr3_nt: TGTGCCAGCAGTTCCCCTTCGACGGGACTTTTAGCCTACAATGAGCAGTTCTTC; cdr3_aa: CASSSPSTGLLAYNEQFF
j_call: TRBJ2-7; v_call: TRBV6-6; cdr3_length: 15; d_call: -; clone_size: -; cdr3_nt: TGTGCCAGCAGTCCCAGGTGGGGGCAATCCTACGAGCAGTACTTC; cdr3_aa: CASSPRWGQSYEQYF
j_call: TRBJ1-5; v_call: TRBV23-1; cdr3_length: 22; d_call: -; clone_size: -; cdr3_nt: TGCGCCAGCAGTCAATCGGGCGGTTTCCCATCGACGGTGATTTCGAGCAATCAGCCCCAGCATTTT; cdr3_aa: CASSQSGGFPSTVISSNQPQHF
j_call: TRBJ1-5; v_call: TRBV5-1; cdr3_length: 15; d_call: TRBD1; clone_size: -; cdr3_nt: TGCGCCAGCAGCTTAAACGGGAACAGGGGGCAGCCCCAGCATTTT; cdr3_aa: CASSLNGNRGQPQHF
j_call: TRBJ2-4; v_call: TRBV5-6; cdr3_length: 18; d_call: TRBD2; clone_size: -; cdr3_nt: TGTGCCAGCAGCTCCCTCTTTCTCGCGGGAGGGGTGATGAACATTCAGTACTTC; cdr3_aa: CASSSLFLAGGVMNIQYF
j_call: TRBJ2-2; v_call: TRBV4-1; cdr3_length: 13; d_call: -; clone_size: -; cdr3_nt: TGCGCCAGCAGGCGGGATGGGGCCGGGGAGCTGTTTTTT; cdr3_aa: CASRRDGAGELFF
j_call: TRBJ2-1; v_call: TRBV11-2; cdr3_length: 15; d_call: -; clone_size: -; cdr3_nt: TGTGCCAGCACTTCGGCTCGCGGGGCCTACAATGAGCAGTTCTTC; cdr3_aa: CASTSARGAYNEQFF
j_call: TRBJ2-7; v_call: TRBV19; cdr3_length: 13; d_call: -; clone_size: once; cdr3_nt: TGTGCCAGTAGCGCTCTTGGGGGCTACGAGCAGTACTTC; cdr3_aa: CASSALGGYEQYF
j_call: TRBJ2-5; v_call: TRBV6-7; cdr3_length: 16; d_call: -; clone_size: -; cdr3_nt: TGTGCCAGCAGACCATCGATCGGGGGGCCGGAGGAGACCCAGTACTTC; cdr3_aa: CASRPSIGGPEETQYF
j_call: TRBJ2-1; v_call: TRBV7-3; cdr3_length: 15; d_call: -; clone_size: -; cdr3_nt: TGTGCCAGCAGCCCGAGGAGGGCCTCCTACAATGAGCAGTTCTTC; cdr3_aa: CASSPRRASYNEQFF
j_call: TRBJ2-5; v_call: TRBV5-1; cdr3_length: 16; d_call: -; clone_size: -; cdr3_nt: TGCGCCAGCAGCGTAGGTTACAGTGCTGCGGGGGAGACCCAGTACTTC; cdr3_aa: CASSVGYSAAGETQYF
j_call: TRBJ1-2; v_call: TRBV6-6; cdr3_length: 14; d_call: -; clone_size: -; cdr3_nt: TGTGCCAGCACTGGGGGCAGATACACATATGGCTACACCTTC; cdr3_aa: CASTGGRYTYGYTF
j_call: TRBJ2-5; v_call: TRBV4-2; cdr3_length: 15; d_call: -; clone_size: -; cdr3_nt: TGTGCCAGCAGCCAAGATAGGAACAAGCAAGAGACCCAGTACTTC; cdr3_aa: CASSQDRNKQETQYF
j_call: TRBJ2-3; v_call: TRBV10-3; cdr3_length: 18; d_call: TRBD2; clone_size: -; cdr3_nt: TGTGCCATCAGGGGGGAGCTAGCGGGAGGGGATATGACAGATACGCAGTATTTT; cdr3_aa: CAIRGELAGGDMTDTQYF
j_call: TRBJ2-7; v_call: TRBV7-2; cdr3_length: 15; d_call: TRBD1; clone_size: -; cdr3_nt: TGTGCCAGCAGCTTAGGTCTGGACAGGGACTACGAGCAGTACTTC; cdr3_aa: CASSLGLDRDYEQYF
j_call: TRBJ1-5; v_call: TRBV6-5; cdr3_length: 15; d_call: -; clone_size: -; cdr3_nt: TGTGCCAGCAGTGGGGGGTACTATAGCAATCAGCCCCAGCATTTT; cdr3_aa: CASSGGYYSNQPQHF
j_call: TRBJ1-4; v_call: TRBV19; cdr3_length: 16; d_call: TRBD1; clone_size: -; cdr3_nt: TGTGCCAGTGGGCGGGACAGGGGAATTGTCGGTGAAAAACTGTTTTTT; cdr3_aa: CASGRDRGIVGEKLFF
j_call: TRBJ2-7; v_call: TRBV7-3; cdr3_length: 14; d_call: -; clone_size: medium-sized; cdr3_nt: TGTGCCAGCAGCTTAGGTGGTGTGAGTGACGAGCAGTACTTC; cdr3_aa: CASSLGGVSDEQYF